This T cell receptor (beta chain) was captured in a study of blood T cell repertoires in COVID-19. Study information: Acute and convalescent COVID-19 samples came from the United States, Italy and Spain. T cells, B-cell-depleted T cells, or PBMCs provided the cDNA or gDNA that served as material.

Trimming removed 0 bases from V and 6 bases from J; junction bases left unmatched: 0. Germline V gene sequence: CDR1 SGHRS, CDR2 YFSETQ. This CDR3 is 13 amino acids long. As handled by the study authors: Nucleated cell counts were estimated from reference gene primer amplification. Only in-frame clones appear in the TCRdb table, and some are missing; sequencing was by immunoSEQ multiplex PCR. The D gene and trimming were derived from the DNA, and the V and J assignments and clone size from that table. The data show around 250,000 clones, roughly 84% seen once. This clone was seen a few times. The V and J genes are TRBV5-1 and TRBJ2-1; TRBD1 agrees at 7 bases. The material sequenced was peripheral blood. The sequence was obtained from a woman aged 18-35 years with acute or convalescent COVID-19. The chain's CDR3 is CASSLEGANEQFF. The CDR3 DNA follows: TGCGCCAGCAGCTTGGAGGGGGCCAATGAGCAGTTCTTC.